This T cell receptor (beta chain) originates from a study of monozygotic twins with inflammatory bowel disease. As concerns this clonotype: Its antigen is still unknown.

Nested amplification of TCRalpha and TCRbeta cDNA involved two PCRs of around 15 and 9 cycles. TCRdb reanalyzed the 5' RACE reads, giving one entry per CDR3 protein sequence and no DNA. The repertoire table contains roughly 170,000 distinct CDR3 sequences. Germline lookup yields CDR1 ENHRY and CDR2 SYGVKD. The CDR3 runs 19 residues. Staff drew an approximately 2.6 ml blood sample from each donor. General study findings and limits: Separate T cell subtypes could not be resolved from one another.

The source of this sequence is a human donor with ulcerative colitis or Crohn's disease, or a healthy co-twin of an affected twin (not recorded which). The chain links TRBV10-3 to TRBJ2-7; there is no DNA to check the TCRdb D call of TRBD2. Sequences were obtained from blood. The CDR3: CAISDKGPLLAGDRYEQYF.